This T cell receptor (beta chain) was captured by sequencing in a study of blood T cell repertoires in COVID-19 (dated by TCRdb to 2019 to 2021). For the wider study: Samples from collaborators originated in the United States, Italy and Spain and spanned both the acute and convalescent phases of COVID-19. Sample metadata almost always included a de-identified subject ID, COVID-19 status, age in years and sex. The prospective study material was composed of cDNA or gDNA derived from T cells, B-cell-depleted T cells, or PBMCs. Deeply sampled blood TCRbeta repertoires from subjects exposed to, actively infected with, or recovered from COVID-19 were included in the dataset. Where HLA class I and class II types were available, the types were taken from metadata supplied by the sample provider, not from assay-based typing. The samples were drawn from the first 160 participants of the ongoing ImmuneRACE study and from 950 to 1,500 subjects provided by 6 global collaborators. The repertoires were made available in a free public database intended to serve as a resource for research on the immune response to SARS-CoV-2. Study-wide conclusions, independent of this receptor: The amount of clinical and demographic metadata varied by source and participant and was provided uncurated.

From V the trimming removes 5 bases and from J it removes 4 bases, while the gene matches leave 14 bases of the junction unaccounted for. The germline V gene (reference sequence) provides CDR1 SEHNR and CDR2 FQNEAQ. Its CDR3 holds 17 amino acids, cysteine through phenylalanine. The kept DNA is CDR3 alone, 51 bases in frame from the first base. Whole blood was collected in K2EDTA tubes by collaborating institutions according to the institutions' own protocols. For TCRbeta analysis, collaborators shipped samples in one of three forms: frozen whole blood, isolated PBMCs, or DNA extracted from either of those sample types. The immunoSEQ Assay, a bias-controlled multiplex PCR, was used to amplify TCRbeta CDR3 regions from genomic DNA. The authors' analysis ran thus. The number of nucleated cells in each sample was estimated by amplification of reference gene primers within the assay. Sequence reads were collapsed and filtered to measure the absolute abundance of every unique TCRbeta CDR3 rearrangement. Productive Simpson clonality was computed per sample as the square root of Simpson's diversity index over productive rearrangements. Not all clones reach the TCRdb copy of this immuneACCESS table, which keeps in-frame sequences only. Checked studies attribute under half of the gap to unresolved V genes and leave the rest unexplained. The V and J calls and clone size are taken from that table; D and trimming were inferred from the DNA. Within this sample are 120,000 to 150,000 clones, with 86% of them counted one time only. Jointly, the top ten make up around 8.2% of the sample.

This clone has only a few counts. The specificity of this receptor is unknown. Per-base quality was not reported, and no clone a single base away is much larger than it. This TCR was recovered from a woman aged 55-69 years with acute or convalescent COVID-19. Input material: peripheral blood. The receptor chain draws on TRBV7-9 and TRBJ2-7, and 10 junction bases match TRBD2. The DNA is TGTGCCAGCAGCGCCTCCAGGAGCGGGGGGGACCTTTACGAGCAGTACTTC. The resulting protein is CASSASRSGGDLYEQYF.